What follows are 8 T cell receptor beta chains derived from one specimen sequenced in a study of T-cell memory formation after mild COVID-19. One entry per CDR3 protein results from TCRdb running MiXCR on the 5' RACE reads. Of around 200,000 distinct CDR3 sequences in the sample, around 16% were seen once. Source material: PBMCs or a T cell subset sorted from them (not recorded which). The receptors were gathered from an adult woman who had mild COVID-19 (a few samples of this study predate the infection). Cell type and time point are not known.

The gene calls are TRBV19 and TRBJ2-7; 12 positions agree with TRBD2. The CDR3 covers 15 residues. Losses at the gene ends were 3 bases for V and 0 bases for J; bases not matched to a gene: 0. CDR1 and CDR2 (germline): LNHDA, SQIVND (reference sequence). The CDR3: CASSMTSGSSYEQYF. The CDR3 region has the DNA TGTGCCAGTAGTATGACTAGCGGGAGCTCCTACGAGCAGTACTTC.

This clonotype was counted between two and nine times. This chain links TRBV3-1 with TRBJ2-7, with 7 bases identical to TRBD1. The CDR3 has 16 residues. After removal of 3 bases from V and 1 base from J, the junction contained 9 bases not matched to a gene. Germline V gene data show CDR1 as LGHDT and CDR2 as YNNKEL (reference sequence). CDR3 sequence (DNA): TGTGCCAGCAGCCACTCAGCAGGGGGTCCTTCCTACGAGCAGTACTTC. Its translation: CASSHSAGGPSYEQYF.

The rearrangement joins TRBV20-1 to TRBJ1-6, with D hard to call. CDR1 and CDR2 (germline): DFQATT, SNEGSKA (reference sequence). V was shortened by 5 bases and J by 10 bases, with 18 bases between the two germline ends. The CDR3 contains 14 residues. The CDR3 nucleotides are TGCAGTGCTCGGCCCGGGCAGGAGCTCTCACCCCTCCACTTT. Protein sequence: CSARPGQELSPLHF.

The V gene is TRBV30, the J gene TRBJ1-5; the D gene is possibly TRBD1 (5 bases). The CDR3 sequence is 13 residues long. CDR1 is GTSNPN and CDR2 is SVGIG in the germline V gene (reference sequence). Between the trimmed V and J ends, which lost 2 bases and 5 bases, there was a span of 10 bases. The CDR3 reads CAWSSGTDQPQHF. The DNA for the CDR3 is TGTGCCTGGAGTTCCGGGACCGATCAGCCCCAGCATTTT.

This clonotype came up many times. The genes are TRBV5-1 and TRBJ2-7, with 10 bases identical to TRBD2. Trimming cost V 3 bases and J 3 bases; bases outside gene matches: 6. CDR3 length equals 15 residues. Germline lookup yields CDR1 SGHRS and CDR2 YFSETQ. The CDR3 sequence is CASSSSSGGVYEQYF. CDR3 bases: TGCGCCAGCAGCTCTTCTAGCGGGGGAGTCTACGAGCAGTACTTC.

The chain uses TRBV7-3 and TRBJ2-7, with unresolved D. The germline V and J ends were trimmed by 0 bases and 6 bases, with 9 bases remaining between them. Germline values: CDR1 SGHTA, CDR2 FQGTGA. The CDR3 length is 13 residues. CDR3 coding DNA: TGTGCCAGCAGCTTAACGAAAGACTCCGAGCAGTACTTC. It translates to CASSLTKDSEQYF.

This clonotype has a count of ten or more. The rearrangement uses TRBV6-6 and TRBJ1-6; 9 bases fit TRBD1. The CDR3 runs 15 residues. The germline V gene encodes CDR1 MNHNY and CDR2 SVGAGI (reference sequence). The junction had 9 bases not matched to a gene; V was cut back by 6 bases and J by 9 bases. CDR3 residues: CASRGRTGDISPLHF. CDR3 nucleotides: TGTGCCAGCAGAGGGAGGACAGGGGATATTTCACCCCTCCACTTT.

This chain connects TRBV20-1 to TRBJ2-5, with a possible D match to TRBD2 (6 bases). The CDR3 is 14 amino acids. The V and J ends lost 2 bases and 4 bases respectively, with 14 bases between them. Germline V gene sequence: CDR1 DFQATT, CDR2 SNEGSKA (reference sequence). CDR3 region: CSARLTGELETQYF. DNA for the CDR3: TGCAGTGCTAGATTAACGGGAGAATTAGAGACCCAGTACTTC.